The present entry profiles one T cell receptor beta chain with its context. This sample stems from a study of blood T cell repertoires in COVID-19. Turning to the study itself: T cells, B-cell-depleted T cells, or PBMCs provided the cDNA or gDNA that served as material.

The CDR3 sequence is 14 residues long. The V and J ends lost 3 bases and 1 base respectively, with 7 bases between them. The germline V gene encodes CDR1 KGHSH and CDR2 LQKENI. Per the authors' pipeline: Reference gene primer amplification in the assay estimated nucleated cell counts. Data came from immunoSEQ multiplex PCR; TCRdb stores just in-frame clones and leaves some out. V, J and clone size reflect that table, while D and trimming were determined from the DNA. The top ten clones hold around 7.2% of a sample with about 320,000 clones, around 85% of them seen once. V is TRBV18 and J is TRBJ2-1; no clear D. Sequencing was done on a sample of peripheral blood. The clonotype comes from a human donor in a cohort sampled during active COVID-19. CDR3 protein: CASSPYVSYNEQFF. CDR3 DNA sequence: TGTGCCAGCTCACCCTACGTATCCTACAATGAGCAGTTCTTC.